These T cell receptor beta chains were read from a single sample in a study of T cell responses to AZD1222 COVID-19 vaccine. Profiled with immunoSEQ multiplex PCR; TCRdb holds only in-frame clones, not every one. This sample has about 85,000 clones, with 75% to 90% found just once. The sample consisted of peripheral blood, taken on day 0 of AZD1222 vaccination. The receptors here all came from an adult in good health. Each CDR3 is given with its conserved first and last residue. A D gene is named only where the DNA matches it firmly. Rows give clone size only sometimes, using once, few, many, or a class for an expanded clone.

v_call	clone_size	d_call	j_call	cdr3_nt	cdr3_aa
TRBV4-2	NA	NA	TRBJ2-3	TGTGCCAGCAGCCACCAATCCCCGGCCCTAGTGGATACGCAGTATTTT	CASSHQSPALVDTQYF
TRBV27	few	NA	TRBJ1-1	TGTGCCAGCAGTTTATTTGGGGGGAACACTGAAGCTTTCTTT	CASSLFGGNTEAFF
TRBV10-3	NA	TRBD2	TRBJ2-1	TGTGCCATCAGTGAACGACTAGCGGGAGGCGGTGAGAATGAGCAGTTCTTC	CAISERLAGGGENEQFF
TRBV6-5	NA	NA	TRBJ1-1	TGTGCCAGCAGTTACCGCGCAGACACTGAAGCTTTCTTT	CASSYRADTEAFF
TRBV5-1	NA	NA	TRBJ1-2	TGCGCCAGCAGCTTGGCCCTGGGGGGCAACCGTCACCCACGCTACACCTTC	CASSLALGGNRHPRYTF
TRBV5-1	NA	TRBD2	TRBJ2-3	TGCGCCAGCAGCTTGAAGGGACTAGCGGGGACCGGCACAGATACGCAGTATTTT	CASSLKGLAGTGTDTQYF
TRBV6-5	NA	NA	TRBJ2-7	TGTGCCAGCAGTTACGGAATCGGGTACGAGCAGTACTTC	CASSYGIGYEQYF
TRBV2	few	NA	TRBJ1-5	TGTGCCAGCAGTGAGAATAGGGGAAGCAATCAGCCCCAGCATTTT	CASSENRGSNQPQHF
TRBV5-1	NA	NA	TRBJ2-2	TGCGCCAGCAGCCCCTTTGGGGGAAGGGAGCTGTTTTTT	CASSPFGGRELFF
TRBV20-1	NA	NA	TRBJ1-5	TGCAGTGCTAGTGCCAGCGATCAGCCCCAGCATTTT	CSASASDQPQHF
TRBV11-2	NA	NA	TRBJ1-3	TGTGCCAGCAGCTCCTCCCCCCAGAACACGGGAAACACCATATATTTT	CASSSSPQNTGNTIYF
TRBV4-2	NA	TRBD1	TRBJ1-5	TGTGCCAGCAGCCAAACCGGGACAGGGGGCTTAACCCAGCATTTT	CASSQTGTGGLTQHF
TRBV2	NA	NA	TRBJ1-1	TGTGCCAGCAGTGGACTTGTGGGGCAGGCGAGGTTATGGACTGAAGCTTTCTTT	CASSGLVGQARLWTEAFF
TRBV7-9	NA	TRBD2	TRBJ2-3	TGTGCCAGCAACCTATGGGGGGGTACGCAGTATTTT	CASNLWGGTQYF
TRBV6-5	once	NA	TRBJ2-7	TGTGCCAGCAGTTACTCTGGGGGAGGCCTCTCCTACGAGCAGTACTTC	CASSYSGGGLSYEQYF
TRBV30	NA	NA	TRBJ1-6	TGTGCCTGGAGTAGTTCCCCCCTCCGCTCCTATAATTCACCCCTCCACTTT	CAWSSSPLRSYNSPLHF
TRBV7-2	NA	TRBD2	TRBJ2-1	TGTGCCAGCAGCTCGGGACTAGCGGGACCCTACAATGAGCAGTTCTTC	CASSSGLAGPYNEQFF
TRBV4-2	NA	NA	TRBJ2-2	TGTGCCAGCAGCCAACCCTCTAGAGGGGGAGCCGGGGAGCTGTTTTTT	CASSQPSRGGAGELFF
TRBV6-5	NA	NA	TRBJ2-2	TGTGCCAGCAGTCCCGGGACGGGGCTGTTTTTT	CASSPGTGLFF
TRBV5-1	NA	NA	TRBJ2-5	TGCGCCAGCAAACCCGGGGGCCGCCTGGAGACCCAGTACTTC	CASKPGGRLETQYF
TRBV5-8	NA	NA	TRBJ1-1	TGTGCCAGCAGCTTCCACCGTGAAGCTTTCTTT	CASSFHREAFF
TRBV19	NA	NA	TRBJ2-2	TGTGCCAGTAGTCGGGGGCCTGTAACTATGAACACCGGGGAGCTGTTTTTT	CASSRGPVTMNTGELFF
TRBV27	NA	TRBD1	TRBJ1-1	TGTGCCAGCAGTCGGGACAGCGACACTGAAGCTTTCTTT	CASSRDSDTEAFF
TRBV7-9	once	TRBD2	TRBJ2-2	TGTGCCAGCAGCTTAGTAACTAGCGGGATGGACGGGTACACCGGGGAGCTGTTTTTT	CASSLVTSGMDGYTGELFF
TRBV21-1	NA	NA	TRBJ1-5	TGTGCCAGCAGCAAACATAGCGGGTTAGGCAATCAGCCCCAGCATTTT	CASSKHSGLGNQPQHF
TRBV27	NA	NA	TRBJ1-5	TGTGCCAGCAGTTGGCGGGGTGTTCAGCCCCAGCATTTT	CASSWRGVQPQHF
TRBV7-9	NA	NA	TRBJ2-7	TGTGCCAGCAGCCGGAACAGGGTCCACGAGCAGTACTTC	CASSRNRVHEQYF
TRBV2	once	NA	TRBJ1-1	TGTGCCAGCAGTGAAGTCGGGTTAGTGGGCACTGAAGCTTTCTTT	CASSEVGLVGTEAFF
TRBV3-1/TRBV3-2	NA	TRBD2	TRBJ2-3	TGTGCCAGCAGCCAAGAGGGGTGGACTAGCGGAAACACAGATACGCAGTATTTT	CASSQEGWTSGNTDTQYF
TRBV6-1	NA	NA	TRBJ1-1	TGTGCCAGCAGTGAAAGGGCCCGACTCTTAGGCACTGAAGCTTTCTTT	CASSERARLLGTEAFF
TRBV11-3	NA	TRBD2	TRBJ2-1	TGTGCCAGCAGCCCCATAGCGGGAGGGCCGATTAATGAGCAGTTCTTC	CASSPIAGGPINEQFF
TRBV28	once	TRBD1	TRBJ2-7	TGTGCCAGCAGTTCCGGGACAGGCGCCCCCCACGAGCAGTACTTC	CASSSGTGAPHEQYF
TRBV6-1	few	NA	TRBJ1-2	TGTGCCAGCAGTGACAGGGGAGACTATGGCTACACCTTC	CASSDRGDYGYTF
TRBV27	NA	NA	TRBJ2-1	TGTGCCAGCAGGGAAGAGCGGGCTACCTACAATGAGCAGTTCTTC	CASREERATYNEQFF
TRBV6-5	NA	TRBD1	TRBJ1-4	TGTGCCAGCAGTTACCGGGGACAGGGGAATGAAAAACTGTTTTTT	CASSYRGQGNEKLFF
TRBV11-1	NA	NA	TRBJ2-7	TGTGCCAGCAGCCCACATGGGCAACTAAAAGAGCAGTACTTC	CASSPHGQLKEQYF
TRBV5-1	NA	TRBD1	TRBJ2-1	TGCGCCAGCAGCTCGGGGACAGGGGTGGATGAGCAGTTCTTC	CASSSGTGVDEQFF
TRBV6-4	NA	NA	TRBJ2-2	TGTGCCAGCAGTGCCGGAGTTGGCGGGGAGCTGTTTTTT	CASSAGVGGELFF
TRBV5-4	NA	NA	TRBJ2-4	TGTGCCAGCAGCTTACGCGACGTATCTGCCAGGAACATTCAGTACTTC	CASSLRDVSARNIQYF
TRBV7-8	once	TRBD2	TRBJ2-7	TGTGCCAGCAGCGCCCGGGACTACCTCGTCGAGCAGTACTTC	CASSARDYLVEQYF
TRBV19	NA	NA	TRBJ1-1	TGTGCCAGTAGGACGACGTGGAACACTGAAGCTTTCTTT	CASRTTWNTEAFF
TRBV6-2/TRBV6-3	NA	NA	TRBJ1-1	TGTGCCAGCAGTGGGAAAGAGAACACTGAAGCTTTCTTT	CASSGKENTEAFF
TRBV12-3/TRBV12-4	NA	TRBD2	TRBJ2-5	TGTGCCAGCTCCTCTGGCGGGAGCGAGACCCAGTACTTC	CASSSGGSETQYF
TRBV6-5	NA	NA	TRBJ1-3	TGTGCCACCTATGACCCTCGGAGCTCTGGAAACACCATATATTTT	CATYDPRSSGNTIYF
TRBV19	NA	NA	TRBJ1-6	TGTGCCACCTCGAATCCCGGCAGACAAGGTGGTAATTCACCCCTCCACTTT	CATSNPGRQGGNSPLHF
TRBV9	NA	TRBD1	TRBJ1-6	TGTGCCAGCAGCCTCGGACAGGCTGCTTCACCCCTCCACTTT	CASSLGQAASPLHF
TRBV29-1	NA	NA	TRBJ1-1	TGCAGCGTTGGACGTCAAGACACTGAAGCTTTCTTT	CSVGRQDTEAFF
TRBV13	NA	TRBD2	TRBJ2-7	TGTGCCAGCAGCCCCGGGACTAGCGGAAACGAGCAGTACTTC	CASSPGTSGNEQYF
TRBV7-2	once	NA	TRBJ1-1	TGTGCCAGCTTTCTTAGCCAGGTGAACACTGAAGCTTTCTTT	CASFLSQVNTEAFF
TRBV18	NA	TRBD2	TRBJ2-5	TGTGCCAGCTCACCAGGACGGCGGGGGTTGAAAGAGACCCAGTACTTC	CASSPGRRGLKETQYF
TRBV5-1	once	NA	TRBJ1-1	TGCGCCAGCAGCTTGGATGCCCATCCGGAGGCTTTCTTT	CASSLDAHPEAFF
TRBV19	few	NA	TRBJ1-3	TGTGCCAGTAGTTATCGCGGAAACACCATATATTTT	CASSYRGNTIYF
TRBV25-1	once	NA	TRBJ2-2	TGTGCCAGCAGTGAGAACCCCTCTAGAGGCGGGGAGCTGTTTTTT	CASSENPSRGGELFF
TRBV25-1	few	NA	TRBJ2-7	TGTGCCAGCAGTGACGCCCCCCGGACAGCCTACGAGCAGTACTTC	CASSDAPRTAYEQYF
TRBV18	NA	NA	TRBJ2-7	TGTGCCAGCTCAGGGATCTCCTACGAGCAGTACTTC	CASSGISYEQYF
TRBV5-6	NA	NA	TRBJ1-6	TGTGCCAGCAGCTTGGGGCATAGTAGAAATTCACCCCTCCACTTT	CASSLGHSRNSPLHF